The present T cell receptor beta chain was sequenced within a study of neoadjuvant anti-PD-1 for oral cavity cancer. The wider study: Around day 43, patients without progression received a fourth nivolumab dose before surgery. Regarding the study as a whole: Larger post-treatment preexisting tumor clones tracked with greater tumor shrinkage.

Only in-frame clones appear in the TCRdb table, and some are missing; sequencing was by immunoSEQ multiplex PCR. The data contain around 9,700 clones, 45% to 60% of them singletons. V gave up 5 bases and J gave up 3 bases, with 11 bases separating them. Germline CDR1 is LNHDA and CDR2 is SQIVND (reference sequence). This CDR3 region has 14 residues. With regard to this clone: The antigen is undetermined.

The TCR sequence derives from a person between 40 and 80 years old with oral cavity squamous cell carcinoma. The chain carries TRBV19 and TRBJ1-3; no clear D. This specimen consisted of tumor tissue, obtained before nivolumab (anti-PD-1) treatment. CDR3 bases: TGTGCCAGTAGTCAACAAGTTCATGGAAACACCATATATTTT. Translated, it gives CASSQQVHGNTIYF.